One sample yielded the 20 T cell receptor beta chains listed below, sequenced in a study of OX40 agonist ivuxolimab in advanced cancers. The library was obtained by the immunoSEQ multiplex PCR assay. This immuneACCESS table, as held by TCRdb, lists in-frame sequences with V and J called but not all clones. Of the missing ones, under half trace to an unresolved V gene in checked studies; the others have no known cause. For this sample there are some 45,000 clones; around nine tenths appear just once. The ten largest clonotypes hold approximately 13% of the sample. Sequences were derived from CD4+ or CD8+ T cells sorted from blood, sampled in a trial of the OX40 agonist ivuxolimab. These receptors all stem from an adult with an advanced solid tumor such as melanoma, head and neck, liver or kidney cancer.

The chain carries TRBV4-1 and TRBJ1-2; D is ambiguous. Germline-derived CDR1 and CDR2 are MGHRA and YSYEKL. There are 14 residues in the CDR3. The ends were cut back, 6 bases at V and 0 bases at J, with 11 bases in the middle. This CDR3 reads CASSQHITNYGYTF. The CDR3 bases are TGCGCCAGCAGTCAACATATTACTAACTATGGCTACACCTTC.

The V gene is TRBV5-1, the J gene TRBJ2-5; 15 positions agree with TRBD2. The ends lost 4 bases at V and 1 base at J; junction bases unmatched: 11. CDR1 and CDR2 from the germline V gene are SGHRS and YFSETQ. The CDR3 is 19 residues long. CDR3 coding DNA: TGCGCCAGCAGCGGAGCCGGGACTAGCGGGGGGTCCTTCCAAGAGACCCAGTACTTC. It yields the protein CASSGAGTSGGSFQETQYF.

The chain combines TRBV15 with TRBJ1-1, with 9 bases identical to TRBD1. V was clipped by 4 bases and J by 6 bases; unmatched bases: 6. From germline, CDR1 is LNHNV and CDR2 YYDKDF (reference sequence). CDR3 length equals 14 residues. This CDR3 reads CATSTDRGRAEAFF. Here the CDR3 DNA reads TGTGCCACCAGCACGGACAGGGGTCGGGCTGAAGCTTTCTTT.

The chain couples TRBV13 to TRBJ2-7, with D tentatively TRBD2 (6 bases). There are 14 residues in the CDR3. The V gene lost 5 bases and the J gene lost 1 base, with 12 bases spanning the gap. Germline V lookup: CDR1 PRHDT, CDR2 FYEKMQ (reference sequence). The CDR3 spells CASSPLGTSYEQYF. DNA of the CDR3: TGTGCCAGCAGCCCGCTTGGGACTTCCTACGAGCAGTACTTC.

The chain links TRBV13 to TRBJ2-7; D uncertain. Germline CDR1 PRHDT, CDR2 FYEKMQ (reference sequence). The CDR3 spans 12 residues. Between the trimmed V and J ends, which lost 1 base and 7 bases, there was a span of 8 bases. CDR3 nucleotides: TGTGCCAGCAGCTTAGTCCCCCAAGAGCAGTACTTC. This encodes CASSLVPQEQYF.

V is TRBV6-5 and J is TRBJ1-1; D perhaps matches TRBD1 (5 bases). V lost 5 bases and J lost 6, with 13 bases in between. CDR3 length equals 13 residues. CDR1 and CDR2 from the germline V gene are MNHEY and SVGAGI. This chain's CDR3 is CASSPFAGPEAFF. CDR3 in DNA: TGTGCCAGCAGTCCGTTTGCGGGGCCTGAAGCTTTCTTT.

The rearrangement links TRBV9 to TRBJ1-6; tentative D call: TRBD1 (6 bases). CDR3 length: 18 amino acids. V lost 3 bases and J lost 8, with 24 bases in between. Germline assignment: CDR1 SGDLS and CDR2 YYNGEE. The CDR3 DNA sequence: TGTGCCAGCAGCGCCTACGGGACACCTATTTACTCTTATTCACCCCTCCACTTT. Translated: CASSAYGTPIYSYSPLHF.

The V gene is TRBV19, the J gene TRBJ1-2, with TRBD1 identical over 8 bases. Germline values: CDR1 LNHDA, CDR2 SQIVND (reference sequence). V was pared by 0 bases and J by 7 bases, with 10 bases of the junction left unmatched. There are 16 residues in the CDR3. The CDR3 loop is CASSIDARTGISGYTF. In nucleotides, the CDR3 is TGTGCCAGTAGTATAGATGCCCGGACAGGGATCAGTGGCTACACCTTC.

This chain connects TRBV29-1 to TRBJ2-7; D gene ambiguous. This CDR3 has 12 residues. The V and J ends lost 7 bases and 2 bases respectively, with 12 bases between them. Germline V gene data show CDR1 as SQVTM and CDR2 as ANQGSEA. The CDR3 is CSARRSAYEQYF. DNA of the CDR3: TGCAGCGCCCGCAGGTCGGCCTACGAGCAGTACTTC.

The CDR3 loop reads CASSLPTSGGAVGETQYF. The CDR3 DNA reads as TGTGCCAGCAGCCTCCCGACTAGCGGGGGGGCGGTCGGAGAGACCCAGTACTTC. The rearrangement joins TRBV7-9 to TRBJ2-5, with 14 bases that match TRBD2. The CDR3 sequence is 18 residues long. The J segment lost 4 bases and the V segment lost 5 bases, leaving 12 bases of the junction unmatched. Germline loops: CDR1 SEHNR, CDR2 FQNEAQ (reference sequence). Full variable domain (missing parts from reference TRBV7-9 and TRBJ2-5): DTGVSQNPRHKITKRGQNVTFRCDPISEHNRLYWYRQTLGQGPEFLTYFQNEAQLEKSRLLSDRFSAERPKGSFSTLEIQRTEQGDSAMYLCASSLPTSGGAVGETQYFGPGTRLLVL.

Worth noting for this clone: The sample carries other DNA sequences with the same CDR3. This rearrangement joins TRBV6-5 to TRBJ2-7; no clear D gene. Germline V gene lookup returns CDR1 MNHEY and CDR2 SVGAGI. Trimming took 2 bases from V and 4 from J, leaving 6 bases between them. The CDR3 is 12 residues long. CDR3: CASSYMLYEQYF. In nucleotides, the CDR3 is TGTGCCAGCAGTTACATGTTGTACGAGCAGTACTTC.

The chain combines TRBV4-1 with TRBJ2-1; D is possibly TRBD2 (5 bases). Trimming left V 4 bases short and J 8 bases short, with 12 bases between. Per the germline V gene, CDR1 is MGHRA and CDR2 is YSYEKL. The CDR3 runs to 13 residues. CDR3 in DNA: TGCGCCAGCAGCCCCGAGGCGGGCCATGAGCAGTTCTTC. Translated: CASSPEAGHEQFF.

V is TRBV6-5 and J is TRBJ2-7, with 7 bases identical to TRBD1. CDR1 MNHEY and CDR2 SVGAGI come from the germline V gene. CDR3 length equals 15 residues. Unmatched junction bases numbered 6, after V lost 1 base and J lost 3 bases. CDR3 sequence: CASSYWAGGNYEQYF. The CDR3 DNA sequence: TGTGCCAGCAGTTACTGGGCAGGGGGAAACTACGAGCAGTACTTC.

Only a few counts were recorded for this clone. The J gene is TRBJ2-7, the V gene TRBV5-6; either TRBD1 or TRBD2 may supply D (5 bases each). The CDR3 covers 14 residues. V lost 5 bases to trimming and J lost 0 bases, with 12 bases between them. Germline CDR1 SGHDT, CDR2 YYEEEE. This chain's CDR3 is CASREAGTSYEQYF. The CDR3 DNA sequence: TGTGCCAGCAGGGAAGCCGGGACCTCCTACGAGCAGTACTTC.

The chain couples TRBV9 to TRBJ1-6; 7 bases fit TRBD1. The V segment lost 3 bases and the J segment 7 bases; nucleotides outside the gene matches: 10. This CDR3 contains 16 residues. Germline CDR1 and CDR2: SGDLS and YYNGEE. The chain's CDR3 is CASSDIRGPGNSPLHF. CDR3 nucleotide sequence: TGTGCCAGCAGCGACATAAGGGGGCCCGGGAATTCACCCCTCCACTTT. The full variable domain, its missing parts supplied by reference TRBV9 and TRBJ1-6, is DSGVTQTPKHLITATGQRVTLRCSPRSGDLSVYWYQQSLDQGLQFLIQYYNGEERAKGNILERFSAQQFPDLHSELNLSSLELGDSALYFCASSDIRGPGNSPLHFGNGTRLTVT.

The chain links TRBV18 to TRBJ2-1, with D possibly TRBD2 on 6 matching bases. This CDR3 comprises 14 residues. Germline V lookup: CDR1 KGHSH, CDR2 LQKENI. Trimming stripped 0 bases from V and 7 bases from J, with 10 bases between. CDR3 sequence reads: CASSPPGGLNEQFF. For the CDR3, the DNA is TGTGCCAGCTCACCACCGGGGGGATTGAATGAGCAGTTCTTC.

As to this clone: Other DNA variants within this sample encode the same CDR3. The J gene is TRBJ2-5, the V gene TRBV11-2, with D perhaps matching TRBD2 (5 bases). The V end lost 1 base, the J end lost 4 bases, and 10 bases lay between the germline ends. The length of the CDR3 is 14 residues. Per the germline V gene, CDR1 is SGHAT and CDR2 is FQNNGV. The CDR3 DNA is TGTGCCAGCAGCTTAGTAGGTGGGAGAGAGACCCAGTACTTC. This codes for CASSLVGGRETQYF.

The chain is built from TRBV28 and TRBJ2-1; no reliable D call. Germline CDR1 and CDR2: MDHEN and SYDVKM. Trimming left V 6 bases short and J 4 bases short, with 7 bases between. The CDR3 loop spans 12 amino acids. CDR3 nucleotide sequence: TGTGCCAGCAGCCCCCTTTACAATGAGCAGTTCTTC. As protein: CASSPLYNEQFF.

The rearrangement joins TRBV7-8 to TRBJ2-2; D gene unclear. The CDR3 covers 16 residues. V gave up 6 bases and J gave up 1 base, with 15 bases separating them. Per germline, CDR1 SGHVS and CDR2 FQNEAQ. The DNA of the CDR3 is TGTGCCAGCAGTTCCCCTTGGATGCGGAACACCGGGGAGCTGTTTTTT. Residues: CASSSPWMRNTGELFF.

The CDR3 protein is CASSKGGAAEQFF. The CDR3, as DNA: TGTGCCAGTAGTAAGGGGGGGGCCGCTGAGCAGTTCTTC. The chain couples TRBV19 to TRBJ2-1, with D maybe TRBD2 (7 bases). CDR3 length: 13 amino acids. The V and J ends lost 4 bases and 9 bases respectively, with 13 bases between them. The germline V gene has CDR1 LNHDA and CDR2 SQIVND (reference sequence). Using reference TRBV19 and TRBJ2-1 for the parts outside the CDR3, the full variable domain is DGGITQSPKYLFRKEGQNVTLSCEQNLNHDAMYWYRQDPGQGLRLIYYSQIVNDFQKGDIAEGYSVSREKKESFPLTVTSAQKNPTAFYLCASSKGGAAEQFFGPGTRLTVL.